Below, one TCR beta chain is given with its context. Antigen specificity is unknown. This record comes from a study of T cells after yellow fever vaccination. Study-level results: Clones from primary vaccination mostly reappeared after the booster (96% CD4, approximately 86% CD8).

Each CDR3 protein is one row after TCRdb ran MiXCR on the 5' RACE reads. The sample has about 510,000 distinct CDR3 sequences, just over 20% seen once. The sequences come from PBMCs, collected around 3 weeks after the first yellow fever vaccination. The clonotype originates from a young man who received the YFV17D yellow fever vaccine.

In nucleotides, the CDR3 is TGCGCCAGCAGCCAAGACGGCCTAGCGGAATACAATGAGCAGTTCTTC. As protein: CASSQDGLAEYNEQFF. J is TRBJ2-1 and V is TRBV4-3, with 7 positions matching TRBD2. The length of the CDR3 is 16 residues. J lost 4 bases, V lost 0 bases, and 6 bases had no gene match. The germline CDR1 and CDR2 sequences are LGHNA and YSLEER.